The 13 T cell receptor beta chains in this list originate from one sample, sequenced in a study of shared T cell receptors in the human thymus. The protocol was immunoSEQ multiplex PCR, while the TCRdb copy is restricted to in-frame clones and leaves out a portion. The repertoire includes roughly 550,000 clones, 75% to 85% of them detected once, and roughly 0.013% sits in the top ten. The data also belong to a second study, concerning human thymus T cells.

What was sequenced was thymocytes. The receptors originated from a boy in the first two years of life with a congenital heart defect.

V is TRBV9 and J is TRBJ1-2; 7 bases agree with TRBD1. V was clipped by 0 bases and J by 7 bases; unmatched bases: 12. The germline CDR1 and CDR2 sequences are SGDLS and YYNGEE. This CDR3 has 16 amino acids. CDR3 loop: CASSVALTRQGVGYTF. The CDR3 DNA follows: TGTGCCAGCAGCGTAGCCTTAACCAGACAGGGAGTTGGCTACACCTTC.

This sequence joins TRBV5-4 and TRBJ2-1; 11 bases are a match to TRBD2. Germline V gene data show CDR1 as SGHNT and CDR2 as YYREEE (reference sequence). V lost 4 bases to trimming and J lost 4 bases; unmatched junction nucleotides: 4. CDR3 length: 15 amino acids. The DNA for the CDR3 is TGTGCCAGCAGCGTGGGACTAGCGGCTTACAATGAGCAGTTCTTC. Residues: CASSVGLAAYNEQFF.

This clone was seen only a few times. The V and J genes are TRBV6-4 and TRBJ2-7; D uncertain. The CDR3 is made up of 12 amino acids. Trimming shortened V by 5 bases and J by 2 bases, and 7 bases separated the two germline ends. Germline lookup yields CDR1 MRHNA and CDR2 SNTAGT. The CDR3 is CASSFTAYEQYF. DNA of the CDR3: TGTGCCAGCAGTTTTACGGCCTACGAGCAGTACTTC.

This sequence joins TRBV4-1 and TRBJ2-7; the D gene is possibly TRBD2 (5 bases). CDR3 length equals 13 residues. Germline V CDR1 and CDR2: MGHRA, YSYEKL. V gave up 6 bases and J gave up 2 bases, with 11 bases separating them. CDR3 nucleotide sequence: TGCGCCAGCAGAGATGACTACGCCTACGAGCAGTACTTC. Amino acids: CASRDDYAYEQYF.

This clone appeared once. This chain joins TRBV15 and TRBJ1-5, with 8 bases matching TRBD1. Germline V gene data show CDR1 as LNHNV and CDR2 as YYDKDF (reference sequence). The V and J ends lost 2 bases and 7 bases, in that order; junction bases with no gene match: 10. This CDR3 has 16 amino acids. The CDR3 is CATSRISGQEFQPQHF. For the CDR3, the DNA is TGTGCCACCAGCAGAATTTCGGGACAGGAGTTCCAGCCCCAGCATTTT.

This chain connects TRBV10-3 to TRBJ1-2; D is uncertain. From germline, CDR1 is ENHRY and CDR2 SYGVKD. With 8 bases removed from V and 5 bases from J, the gap between germline ends came to 18 bases. The CDR3 is 14 amino acids. The DNA of the CDR3 is TGTGCCATCGCGGGAAACAGAACGAAGTATGGCTACACCTTC. It specifies CAIAGNRTKYGYTF.

This clone came up once. The chain is built from TRBV30 and TRBJ2-2; perhaps TRBD2 as D (6 bases). The germline gives CDR1 GTSNPN, CDR2 SVGIG (reference sequence). This CDR3 is 14 amino acids long. V was clipped by 2 bases and J by 4 bases, with 11 bases between them. The CDR3 spells CAWSPDGGTGELFF. As DNA, the CDR3 is TGTGCCTGGAGTCCCGACGGGGGCACCGGGGAGCTGTTTTTT.

The chain combines TRBV5-1 with TRBJ1-2; weak D call: TRBD1 (6 bases). The V gene's germline CDR1 is SGHRS and CDR2 YFSETQ. The CDR3 is 13 amino acids. The V end was cut by 4 bases, the J end by 8 bases, with 15 bases between. The CDR3 loop is CASSPEQGCGYTF. The CDR3 region has the DNA TGCGCCAGCAGCCCCGAACAGGGATGCGGCTACACCTTC.

This chain joins TRBV28 and TRBJ2-1; D is uncertain. V was clipped by 11 bases and J by 5 bases, with 16 bases between them. This CDR3 has 13 residues. From germline, CDR1 is MDHEN and CDR2 SYDVKM. The CDR3 region is CAPLYGSNNEQFF. The CDR3 DNA is TGTGCCCCCCTCTACGGGTCGAACAATGAGCAGTTCTTC.

This clone has just a few counts. This chain uses TRBV28 with TRBJ2-2; D not resolved. Germline CDR1 MDHEN, CDR2 SYDVKM. CDR3 length: 12 amino acids. V lost 6 bases to trimming and J lost 10 bases, with 12 bases between them. The CDR3 DNA follows: TGTGCCAGCAGGTCCCCCCGCGAGGAGCTGTTTTTT. Translating gives CASRSPREELFF. Combining the CDR3 with reference TRBV28 and TRBJ2-2 gives the whole variable domain DVKVTQSSRYLVKRTGEKVFLECVQDMDHENMFWYRQDPGLGLRLIYFSYDVKMKEKGDIPEGYSVSREKKERFSLILESASTNQTSMYLCASRSPREELFFGEGSRLTVL.

This sequence joins TRBV13 and TRBJ2-7; D is unclear. V gave up 1 base and J gave up 0 bases, with 4 bases separating them. Germline V gene data show CDR1 as PRHDT and CDR2 as FYEKMQ (reference sequence). This CDR3 spans 13 amino acids. The CDR3 bases are TGTGCCAGCAGCTTAGCTACCTCCTACGAGCAGTACTTC. It is translated as CASSLATSYEQYF.

The chain links TRBV6-5 to TRBJ2-2; no clear D gene. Looked up from germline, CDR1 is MNHEY and CDR2 is SVGAGI. This CDR3 is built from 12 residues. The V and J ends lost 4 bases and 3 bases respectively, with 3 bases between them. CDR3 nucleotides: TGTGCCAGCAGTTTCTACACCGGGGAGCTGTTTTTT. This sequence encodes CASSFYTGELFF.

Points on this clone: The sample holds other DNA sequences that translate to the same CDR3. The J gene is TRBJ2-5, the V gene TRBV27; 12 bases map to TRBD2. CDR3 length: 15 amino acids. The junction had 4 bases not matched to a gene; V was cut back by 3 bases and J by 5 bases. Germline lookup yields CDR1 MNHEY and CDR2 SMNVEV (reference sequence). The CDR3 is CASSFTGTSGETQYF. The CDR3 bases are TGTGCCAGCAGTTTCACCGGGACTAGCGGGGAGACCCAGTACTTC.